Here is one T cell receptor beta chain with its context. Its target is not known. This entry comes from a study of cytomegalovirus exposure and HLA in healthy donors. On the study more broadly: Most donors, around 81% of some 400 genotyped, fell in the Caucasian-associated ancestry cluster.

The CDR3 extends over 16 amino acids. Per the germline V gene, CDR1 is SEHNR and CDR2 is FQNEAQ (reference sequence). V was clipped by 0 bases and J by 3 bases; unmatched bases: 5. Findings and limits, study-wide: Among immune exposure information, only CMV serostatus was available. TCR beta chains numbering more than 150 were designated cytomegalovirus-associated.

13 Jbeta primers and 60 Vbeta primers were used for the PCR. Measured with immunoSEQ multiplex PCR; TCRdb has only the in-frame clones, and not every one. The table has some 140,000 clones, around three quarters seen once. V is TRBV7-9 and J is TRBJ2-1, with 7 nucleotides matching TRBD1. Material: PBMCs. The clonotype originates from a man between 25 and 39 years old in good health. CDR3 amino acids: CASSLAKQGFYNEQFF. Here the CDR3 DNA reads TGTGCCAGCAGCTTAGCGAAACAGGGGTTCTACAATGAGCAGTTCTTC.